These 24 T cell receptor beta chains were all obtained from the same sample, sequenced in a study of T cell repertoires in cytomegalovirus infection. TCRdb re-derived calls from the reads in MiXCR, one entry per CDR3 protein. The table has 450,000 to 550,000 distinct CDR3 sequences, more than 40% seen once. These receptors have no identified antigens. The input for sequencing was cultured PBMCs, taken from culture after CMV antigen stimulation. The receptors were gathered from a human donor in good health (CMV status not recorded). Some clones in this sample may be carry-over from other donors' samples.

The V call is TRBV12-3 or TRBV12-4, the J call TRBJ1-5; D is possibly TRBD1 (5 bases). The CDR3 is made up of 14 amino acids. Trimming removed 6 bases at V and 4 bases at J, with 13 bases between. The CDR3 DNA reads TGTGCCAGCAGCAGAGACAGCATTAATCAGCCCCAGCATTTT. Protein: CASSRDSINQPQHF.

The chain uses TRBV20-1 and TRBJ1-2; D is ambiguous. The germline CDR1 and CDR2 sequences are DFQATT and SNEGSKA (reference sequence). V was cut by 6 bases and J by 6 bases, with 11 bases left in between. CDR3 length: 11 residues. For the CDR3, the DNA is TGCAGTGCCACCGATGGAGATGGCTACACCTTC. The encoded protein is CSATDGDGYTF.

This clonotype has only one observation. V is TRBV27 and J is TRBJ2-7; the match to TRBD2 covers 7 bases. CDR3 size: 15 residues. Germline V gene data show CDR1 as MNHEY and CDR2 as SMNVEV (reference sequence). Trimming took 3 bases from V and 0 from J; bases not matched to a gene: 5. CDR3 sequence reads: CASSFAGLSSYEQYF. CDR3 DNA sequence: TGTGCCAGCAGTTTCGCGGGACTAAGCTCCTACGAGCAGTACTTC.

The chain links TRBV7-2 to TRBJ2-1, with a possible D match to TRBD2 (7 bases). The V end was cut by 1 base, the J end by 7 bases, with 17 bases between. The germline CDR1 and CDR2 sequences are SGHTA and FQGNSA. This CDR3 comprises 16 residues. CDR3 coding DNA: TGTGCCAGCAGCTTAGGGGGGGGCGACCTGGGTAATGAGCAGTTCTTC. This gives the protein CASSLGGGDLGNEQFF.

The CDR3 bases are TGTGCCAGCAGCTTAGCGCGAGTGAACTTGGCTGGAAACACCATATATTTT. It is translated as CASSLARVNLAGNTIYF. The V call is TRBV7-8, the J call TRBJ1-3; D remains unclear. CDR3 length: 17 residues. Trimming took off 0 bases at V and 2 bases at J, with 14 bases between the two ends. The V gene's germline CDR1 is SGHVS and CDR2 FQNEAQ.

V and J are TRBV6-5 and TRBJ2-2; 8 bases match TRBD2. Trimming at V came to 2 bases and at J to 7 bases, leaving 6 bases not matched to a gene. The CDR3 length is 15 residues. Germline V gene sequence: CDR1 MNHEY, CDR2 SVGAGI. CDR3 residues: CASSYAAGGGGELFF. The CDR3 DNA reads as TGTGCCAGCAGTTACGCGGCGGGGGGAGGCGGGGAGCTGTTTTTT.

This rearrangement joins TRBV7-2 to TRBJ2-5; TRBD2 matches at 10 bases. The CDR3 length is 16 residues. Germline CDR1 reads SGHTA; CDR2 reads FQGNSA. J gave up 1 base and V 2 bases, and 4 bases lay outside the gene matches. The CDR3 nucleotides read TGTGCCAGCAGCTTAATGTCTAGCGGGAGCCAAGAGACCCAGTACTTC. Amino acids: CASSLMSSGSQETQYF.

This clonotype has a handful of counts. V usage is TRBV7-6 and J usage is TRBJ2-6, with a weak D call TRBD1 (6 bases). This CDR3 region has 14 residues. Germline V gene data show CDR1 as SGHVS and CDR2 as FNYEAQ. Trimming took off 6 bases at V and 1 base at J, with 7 bases between the two ends. Here the CDR3 reads CASRQGSGANVLTF. The DNA of the CDR3 is TGTGCCAGCAGACAGGGTTCTGGGGCCAACGTCCTGACTTTC.

The rearrangement joins TRBV14 to TRBJ2-1; a weak D match, TRBD1 (6 bases). This CDR3 region has 15 residues. Germline V gene lookup returns CDR1 SGHDN and CDR2 FVKESK. Trimming removed 0 bases from V and 8 bases from J, with 14 bases in between. DNA of the CDR3: TGTGCCAGCAGCCAAGATTTCAGGGGCTTGGATGAGCAGTTCTTC. Its translation is CASSQDFRGLDEQFF.

The rearrangement links TRBV7-2 to TRBJ2-3; 9 bases agree with TRBD2. Germline CDR1 and CDR2: SGHTA and FQGNSA. The CDR3 covers 20 residues. The V and J ends lost 5 bases and 1 base, in that order; junction bases with no gene match: 19. The chain's CDR3 is CASSIGVVRGGGGGTDTQYF. The CDR3 DNA follows: TGTGCCAGCAGCATAGGAGTCGTGCGGGGGGGGGGGGGTGGCACAGATACGCAGTATTTT.

This clonotype was counted between two and nine times. The chain employs TRBV6-1 and TRBJ2-7; tentative D call: TRBD1 (5 bases). Deletions cut 2 bases from V and 4 bases from J, with 12 bases between. The CDR3 has 14 amino acids. Germline CDR1 and CDR2: MNHNS and SASEGT. CDR3 bases: TGTGCCAGCAGTGAATTTGGGGCTGCATACGAGCAGTACTTC. It translates to CASSEFGAAYEQYF.

This clonotype was counted a single time. V gene TRBV20-1 combines with J gene TRBJ1-1; 8 bases align to TRBD1. J lost 3 bases, V lost 7 bases, and 16 bases had no gene match. The CDR3 consists of 16 residues. CDR1 DFQATT and CDR2 SNEGSKA come from the germline V gene (reference sequence). The DNA for the CDR3 is TGCAGTGTACGCATAGCCAGGGGGCTGGGTGACACTGAAGCTTTCTTT. Its translation: CSVRIARGLGDTEAFF.

In this sample, this clonotype turned up many times. The chain recombines TRBV7-2 with TRBJ1-1; no clear D. The CDR3 consists of 19 residues. The V gene's germline CDR1 is SGHTA and CDR2 FQGNSA. Trimming took 5 bases from V and 1 from J, leaving 26 bases between them. CDR3: CASSPFGGMPKPGNTEAFF. CDR3 bases: TGTGCCAGCAGCCCCTTTGGCGGAATGCCCAAGCCAGGGAACACTGAAGCTTTCTTT.

The chain employs TRBV12-3 or TRBV12-4 and TRBJ2-2; possible D gene TRBD1, 6 bases. V was pared by 4 bases and J by 1 base, with 13 bases between. This CDR3 has 16 residues. For the CDR3, the DNA is TGTGCCAGCAGTTCGTGGACAGCACTGAACACCGGGGAGCTGTTTTTT. It encodes CASSSWTALNTGELFF.

The J gene is TRBJ1-1, the V gene TRBV2, with a possible D match to TRBD1 (5 bases). The CDR3 is 13 residues long. Trimming took off 4 bases at V and 8 bases at J, with 14 bases between the two ends. The V gene's germline CDR1 is SNHLY and CDR2 FYNNEI. The CDR3 protein is CASSASGGGEAFF. The CDR3 coding sequence is TGTGCCAGCAGTGCATCGGGGGGGGGGGAAGCTTTCTTT. Full variable domain (missing parts from reference TRBV2 and TRBJ1-1): EPEVTQTPSHQVTQMGQEVILRCVPISNHLYFYWYRQILGQKVEFLVSFYNNEISEKSEIFDDQFSVERPDGSNFTLKIRSTKLEDSAMYFCASSASGGGEAFFGQGTRLTVV.

This clonotype was picked up a small number of times. The V call is TRBV11-2, the J call TRBJ2-7; no firm D call. Germline lookup yields CDR1 SGHAT and CDR2 FQNNGV. The CDR3 has 15 amino acids. V was trimmed by 5 bases and J by 1 base, leaving 15 bases between them. The CDR3 DNA reads as TGTGCCAGCAGCCGTGGGATTGGCGGATCCTACGAGCAGTACTTC. Its protein is CASSRGIGGSYEQYF. Full variable domain (outside the CDR3, taken from reference TRBV11-2 and TRBJ2-7): EAGVAQSPRYKIIEKRQSVAFWCNPISGHATLYWYQQILGQGPKLLIQFQNNGVVDDSQLPKDRFSAERLKGVDSTLKIQPAKLEDSAVYLCASSRGIGGSYEQYFGPGTRLTVT.

This clonotype was seen more than once but under ten times. The chain combines TRBV7-2 with TRBJ2-1, with a tentative D call TRBD1 (5 bases). The germline V and J ends were trimmed by 3 bases and 3 bases, with 9 bases remaining between them. Germline CDR1 SGHTA, CDR2 FQGNSA. The CDR3 covers 14 residues. CDR3 loop: CASSFQGFYNEQFF. The CDR3 bases are TGTGCCAGCAGCTTTCAGGGATTCTACAATGAGCAGTTCTTC.

The J gene is TRBJ2-3, the V gene TRBV7-2, with 14 bases fitting TRBD2. CDR1 is SGHTA, CDR2 FQGNSA, per germline. The CDR3 loop spans 16 amino acids. J was trimmed by 4 bases and V by 4 bases; bases with no gene match: 4. The CDR3 region has the DNA TGTGCCAGCAGCTGGGGACTAGCGGGGGCTGCAGATACGCAGTATTTT. Translating gives CASSWGLAGAADTQYF.

There are a few counts of this clonotype. The J gene is TRBJ2-1, the V gene TRBV7-9, with 8 bases lining up with TRBD1. CDR3 length: 15 residues. Germline V lookup: CDR1 SEHNR, CDR2 FQNEAQ (reference sequence). V shed 6 bases and J 9 bases; nucleotides not matched to a gene: 13. CDR3 sequence: CASRTTGARNREQFF. The CDR3 coding sequence is TGTGCCAGCAGGACGACAGGGGCCCGGAACCGTGAGCAGTTCTTC.

This chain links TRBV4-3 with TRBJ2-1; TRBD1 matches 7 bases. The CDR3 is made up of 20 amino acids. J lost 9 bases, V lost 0 bases, and 23 bases had no gene match. CDR1 LGHNA and CDR2 YSLEER come from the germline V gene. Here the CDR3 DNA reads TGCGCCAGCAGCCAAGAGGATGCCTGGGGGACAGTCCCCAGTTACGCTGAGCAGTTCTTC. Amino acid sequence: CASSQEDAWGTVPSYAEQFF.

V and J are TRBV19 and TRBJ2-7; 9 bases are a match to TRBD2. Germline V CDR1 and CDR2: LNHDA, SQIVND (reference sequence). The CDR3 extends over 15 amino acids. V was pared by 6 bases and J by 3 bases, with 9 bases of the junction left unmatched. The CDR3 region is CASSALAGLGYEQYF. The CDR3 region has the DNA TGTGCCAGTAGCGCACTAGCGGGCCTCGGCTACGAGCAGTACTTC. The whole variable domain, filled in from reference TRBV19 and TRBJ2-7, reads DGGITQSPKYLFRKEGQNVTLSCEQNLNHDAMYWYRQDPGQGLRLIYYSQIVNDFQKGDIAEGYSVSREKKESFPLTVTSAQKNPTAFYLCASSALAGLGYEQYFGPGTRLTVT.

This clonotype is a singleton in its sample. The genes are TRBV7-9 and TRBJ2-1, with a possible D match to TRBD2 (6 bases). V was pared by 2 bases and J by 7 bases, with 15 bases between. The germline CDR1 and CDR2 sequences are SEHNR and FQNEAQ (reference sequence). This CDR3 comprises 15 residues. The CDR3 DNA reads TGTGCCAGCAGCTTACGGGGGAGCAGTCGAAATGAGCAGTTCTTC. Amino acids: CASSLRGSSRNEQFF.

This clonotype occurred a few times. J is TRBJ2-1 and V is TRBV11-3, with D possibly matching TRBD2 (6 bases). Germline V gives CDR1 SGHNT, CDR2 YENEEA. There are 13 residues in the CDR3. V was trimmed by 5 bases and J by 6 bases, leaving 11 bases between them. DNA for the CDR3: TGTGCCAGCAGCCGTGGACTATTCAATGAGCAGTTCTTC. It specifies CASSRGLFNEQFF. The full variable domain, rest sourced from reference TRBV11-3 and TRBJ2-1, is EAGVVQSPRYKIIEKKQPVAFWCNPISGHNTLYWYLQNLGQGPELLIRYENEEAVDDSQLPKDRFSAERLKGVDSTLKIQPAELGDSAVYLCASSRGLFNEQFFGPGTRLTVL.

A few counts support this clonotype. The CDR3 DNA follows: TGTGCCAGCAGCTCCGACGGTTGGGACACTGAAGCTTTCTTT. Its translation: CASSSDGWDTEAFF. The chain employs TRBV7-2 and TRBJ1-1, with unresolved D. This CDR3 has 14 amino acids. V dropped 4 bases and J dropped 3 bases, with 12 bases sitting between them. The germline V gene has CDR1 SGHTA and CDR2 FQGNSA.